Given below is one TCR beta chain in context. This record belongs to a study of cytomegalovirus exposure and HLA in healthy donors. The PCR ran on 60 Vbeta and 13 Jbeta primers. Libraries were prepared by immunoSEQ multiplex PCR; TCRdb keeps only in-frame clonotypes and omits some of them. This table holds about 200,000 clones, about four fifths found once. Germline CDR1 SQVTM, CDR2 ANQGSEA. This CDR3 spans 11 amino acids. Trimming stripped 3 bases from V and 4 bases from J, with 6 bases between. The sample was PBMCs. The receptor's source is a girl between 5 and 17 years old in good health and CMV-seropositive. The chain recombines TRBV29-1 with TRBJ1-1; D gene ambiguous. In DNA form, the CDR3 reads TGCAGCGTTGATCTCGTCACTGAAGCTTTCTTT. Protein product: CSVDLVTEAFF.